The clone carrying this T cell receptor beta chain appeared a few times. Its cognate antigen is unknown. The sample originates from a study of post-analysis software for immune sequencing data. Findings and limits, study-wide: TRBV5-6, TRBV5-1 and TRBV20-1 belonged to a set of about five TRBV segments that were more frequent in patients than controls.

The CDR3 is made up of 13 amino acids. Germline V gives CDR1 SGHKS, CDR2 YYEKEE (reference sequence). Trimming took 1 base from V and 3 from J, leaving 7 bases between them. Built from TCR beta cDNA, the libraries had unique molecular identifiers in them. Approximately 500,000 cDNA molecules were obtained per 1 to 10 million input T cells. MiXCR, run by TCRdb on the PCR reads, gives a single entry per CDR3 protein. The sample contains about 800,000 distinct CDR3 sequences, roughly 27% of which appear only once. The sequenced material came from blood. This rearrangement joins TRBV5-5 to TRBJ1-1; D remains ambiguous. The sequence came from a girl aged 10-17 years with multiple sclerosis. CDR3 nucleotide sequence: TGTGCCAGCAGCTTGACGGTGGACACTGAAGCTTTCTTT. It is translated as CASSLTVDTEAFF.